This T cell receptor (beta chain) stems from a study of blood T cell repertoires in COVID-19. Using immunoSEQ multiplex PCR, the repertoire was profiled, and TCRdb retains in-frame clones only, with some absent. The top ten hold roughly 4.9% of the sample, which has over 200,000 clones, 75% to 90% seen once. V was cut by 0 bases and J by 2 bases, with 8 bases left in between. There are 14 residues in the CDR3. Germline V gene sequence: CDR1 LGHNA, CDR2 YSLEER. The sequence was obtained from a human donor in a cohort sampled during active COVID-19. This chain joins TRBV4-3 and TRBJ2-7, with a possible D match to TRBD2 (6 bases). Sequenced sample: peripheral blood. Here the CDR3 DNA reads TGCGCCAGCAGCCAAGAATGGACTACCTACGAGCAGTACTTC. Residues: CASSQEWTTYEQYF.